This T cell receptor (beta chain) was sequenced during a study of T cells in localized non-small cell lung cancer. Overall study results and limits: As only one tumor region underwent sequencing, heterogeneity remains possible. Higher blood T cell density went with longer overall survival. There were a median around 57 of the top 100 tumor clones appearing in adjacent lung. The highest T cell clonality was in uninvolved adjacent lung, above tumor.

The repertoire was sequenced with immunoSEQ multiplex PCR; TCRdb's copy has only in-frame clones and lacks some. The table records some 17,000 clones, 90% of them present only once. In the case of this clone: Its target is not known.

The germline CDR1 and CDR2 sequences are LGHNT and FRNRAP. V lost 4 bases and J 4 bases, leaving 24 bases between the germline ends. The CDR3 has 18 amino acids. This receptor was identified in a woman between 35 and 75 years old with stage III lung adenocarcinoma. Sample: peripheral blood mononuclear cells, taken before any cancer treatment. V is TRBV12-5 and J is TRBJ2-3; D gene ambiguous. CDR3 bases: TGTGCTAGTGGTTCAACTCATGATGGGATTTGGGGTCCAGATACGCAGTATTTT. It yields the protein CASGSTHDGIWGPDTQYF.